This TCR beta chain was identified during a study of identifying expanded T cells in peripheral blood. Produced via immunoSEQ multiplex PCR; TCRdb's table is partial and in-frame only. The sample lists more than 95,000 clones, roughly 80% occurring once. Healthy donors had no documented immune events, such as infections, while sampled. Sequencing input: blood. This TCR was recovered from a person aged 18 to 75 in good health.

Here the CDR3 DNA reads TGTGCCTGGAGTGGCACATCGTTTCTTTCACCCCTCCACTTT. It translates to CAWSGTSFLSPLHF. This chain uses TRBV30 with TRBJ1-6; D gene uncertain. The CDR3 has 14 residues. The ends were cut back, 1 base at V and 9 bases at J, with 13 bases in the middle. Germline V gives CDR1 GTSNPN, CDR2 SVGIG (reference sequence).